These 23 T cell receptor beta chains share one sample of origin, sequenced in a study of CD8 T cells in ankylosing spondylitis (dated by TCRdb to about 2017). Library preparation was by 5' RACE. Data came from an Illumina HiSeq 2500. Clones were called with MiXCR by TCRdb after fastp trimmed the public reads at Q25, and only in-frame beta chains were retained. Rows merge per CDR3 protein into single entries with the most common DNA and genes. The sample yields a few hundred thousand distinct CDR3 sequences; 20% were counted once. Jointly, the top ten make up around 13% of the sample. The sequenced material came from blood, either unsorted or a sorted T cell fraction (not recorded which). These receptor sequences come from a male donor with ankylosing spondylitis or in good health (not recorded which).

The chain is built from TRBV15 and TRBJ2-1; TRBD2 might be the D (5 bases). V was shortened by 0 bases and J by 0 bases, with 9 bases between the two germline ends. The CDR3 extends over 16 amino acids. The germline gives CDR1 LNHNV, CDR2 YYDKDF (reference sequence). The CDR3 here is CATSRESGTSYNEQFF. CDR3 nucleotide sequence: TGTGCCACCAGCAGAGAGAGCGGCACCTCCTACAATGAGCAGTTCTTC.

V gene TRBV29-1 combines with J gene TRBJ2-7; TRBD1 matches at 9 bases. This CDR3 region has 15 residues. V lost 5 bases to trimming and J lost 4 bases; unmatched junction nucleotides: 12. Germline V gives CDR1 SQVTM, CDR2 ANQGSEA. CDR3 in amino acids: CSVQGVGQGPYEQYF. The CDR3 nucleotides read TGCAGCGTTCAGGGGGTTGGACAGGGGCCATACGAGCAGTACTTC.

This clonotype was detected only a few times. V usage is TRBV29-1 and J usage is TRBJ2-3; a weak D match, TRBD2 (6 bases). V was shortened by 5 bases and J by 5 bases, with 20 bases between the two germline ends. The CDR3 extends over 15 amino acids. The germline V gene has CDR1 SQVTM and CDR2 ANQGSEA. The CDR3 loop is CSVITAGPRGDTQYF. The CDR3 DNA is TGCAGCGTTATTACCGCGGGACCCCGGGGAGATACGCAGTATTTT.

This clonotype has only a few counts. The rearrangement uses TRBV11-1 and TRBJ2-1, with TRBD1 matching over 7 bases. V was clipped by 2 bases and J by 10 bases; unmatched bases: 8. CDR3 size: 14 residues. In germline, CDR1 is SGHAT, CDR2 FQDESV (reference sequence). The CDR3 DNA sequence: TGTGCCAGCAGCTTACGACAGGGAATAGGGGAGCAGTTCTTC. Protein sequence: CASSLRQGIGEQFF.

This clonotype has only a few counts. The V and J genes are TRBV9 and TRBJ2-7; 10 bases align to TRBD1. Germline loops: CDR1 SGDLS, CDR2 YYNGEE. V lost 4 bases and J lost 6; bases outside the gene matches: 7. This CDR3 has 14 residues. The CDR3 region has the DNA TGTGCCAGCAGCACCGGGACAGGGGCGGTCGAGCAGTACTTC. Its protein is CASSTGTGAVEQYF.

There are a few counts of this clonotype. The gene calls are TRBV2 and TRBJ2-3, with D hard to call. Per germline, CDR1 SNHLY and CDR2 FYNNEI. Trimming shortened V by 8 bases and J by 5 bases, and 5 bases separated the two germline ends. The CDR3 runs 10 residues. This chain's CDR3 is CASLRDTQYF. CDR3 nucleotides: TGTGCCAGCTTGCGAGATACGCAGTATTTT.

In its sample, this clonotype was seen many times. V and J are TRBV29-1 and TRBJ2-7; D is undetermined. Trimming took off 0 bases at V and 2 bases at J, with 5 bases between the two ends. There are 12 residues in the CDR3. Germline assignment: CDR1 SQVTM and CDR2 ANQGSEA. This CDR3 is CSVEDGTYEQYF. The CDR3 DNA reads as TGCAGCGTTGAAGATGGGACCTACGAGCAGTACTTC.

In its sample, this clonotype was seen a few times. The chain couples TRBV12-3 or TRBV12-4 to TRBJ2-7; D possibly corresponds to TRBD1 (5 bases). The CDR3 totals 14 residues. V lost 3 bases, J lost 3 bases, and 12 bases lay in between. In nucleotides, the CDR3 is TGTGCCAGCAGTTTTAGTGACAGCCACTACGAGCAGTACTTC. Amino acid sequence: CASSFSDSHYEQYF.

This clonotype has just a few counts. The genes are TRBV7-9 and TRBJ1-1; D is undetermined. Germline values: CDR1 SEHNR, CDR2 FQNEAQ (reference sequence). CDR3 length: 13 residues. Trimming stripped 2 bases from V and 4 bases from J, with 8 bases between. CDR3 in amino acids: CASSLLLATEAFF. CDR3 nucleotide sequence: TGTGCCAGCAGCTTACTCTTAGCCACTGAAGCTTTCTTT.

The rearrangement uses TRBV7-9 and TRBJ2-5; 10 bases are shared with TRBD1. CDR1 is SEHNR and CDR2 is FQNEAQ in the germline V gene (reference sequence). V lost 6 bases and J lost 3; bases outside the gene matches: 1. The length of the CDR3 is 13 residues. CDR3 nucleotide sequence: TGTGCCAGCAGGACAGGGGGCGAAGAGACCCAGTACTTC. This sequence encodes CASRTGGEETQYF.

The chain is built from TRBV10-3 and TRBJ2-7; perhaps D is TRBD1 or TRBD2 (7 bases each). Trimming shortened V by 6 bases and J by 3 bases, and 12 bases separated the two germline ends. Germline V gives CDR1 ENHRY, CDR2 SYGVKD. The CDR3 has 13 residues. CDR3 nucleotides: TGTGCCATCAGGGGAGGGGACAGCTACGAGCAGTACTTC. It encodes CAIRGGDSYEQYF.

The V and J genes are TRBV27 and TRBJ2-1, with D perhaps TRBD1 (6 bases). The CDR3 covers 16 residues. The V end lost 3 bases, the J end lost 1 base, and 13 bases lay between the germline ends. Germline CDR1 reads MNHEY; CDR2 reads SMNVEV (reference sequence). The CDR3 sequence: CASSLTVGTSYNEQFF. The CDR3 nucleotides read TGTGCCAGCAGTTTGACTGTCGGGACATCCTACAATGAGCAGTTCTTC.

The chain couples TRBV11-2 to TRBJ2-2; TRBD2 agrees at 11 bases. Germline trimming cut 3 bases from V and 7 bases from J; bases unmatched to any gene: 4. CDR1 and CDR2 from the germline V gene are SGHAT and FQNNGV. The CDR3 is 15 amino acids. CDR3 sequence: CASSFLAGGSGELFF. CDR3 sequence (DNA): TGTGCCAGCAGCTTCTTAGCGGGGGGGAGCGGGGAGCTGTTTTTT.

This clonotype was observed a handful of times. This sequence joins TRBV7-6 and TRBJ2-1, with unresolved D. V was pared by 5 bases and J by 5 bases, with 16 bases between. Per germline, CDR1 SGHVS and CDR2 FNYEAQ. This CDR3 is built from 15 residues. Here the CDR3 reads CASSAPWSAHNEQFF. The CDR3 DNA sequence: TGTGCCAGCAGCGCTCCCTGGTCCGCCCACAATGAGCAGTTCTTC.

The genes are TRBV4-1 and TRBJ2-7, with TRBD2 matching 9 bases. V lost 1 base, J lost 2 bases, and 3 bases stayed unmatched. Germline V CDR1 and CDR2: MGHRA, YSYEKL. The CDR3 consists of 15 residues. This CDR3 is CASSQGVAGAYEQYF. The CDR3 coding sequence is TGCGCCAGCAGCCAAGGGGTAGCGGGGGCCTACGAGCAGTACTTC.

This clonotype has a handful of counts. V and J are TRBV20-1 and TRBJ1-2; tentative D call: TRBD1 (5 bases). Germline values: CDR1 DFQATT, CDR2 SNEGSKA (reference sequence). The CDR3 contains 14 residues. The V gene lost 6 bases and the J gene lost 5 bases, with 19 bases spanning the gap. The CDR3 DNA reads as TGCAGTGCATTAGGTGGGGGGTTGGGGTATGGCTACACCTTC. Amino acid sequence: CSALGGGLGYGYTF.

The CDR3: CASSSQHSNQPQHF. For the CDR3, the DNA is TGTGCCAGCAGCTCTCAACATAGCAATCAGCCCCAGCATTTT. This chain connects TRBV5-6 to TRBJ1-5; unclear D gene. V was cut by 3 bases and J by 0 bases, with 7 bases left in between. The CDR3 loop spans 14 amino acids. Germline V lookup: CDR1 SGHDT, CDR2 YYEEEE. Full variable domain (rest looked up from reference TRBV5-6 and TRBJ1-5): DAGVTQSPTHLIKTRGQQVTLRCSPKSGHDTVSWYQQALGQGPQFIFQYYEEEERQRGNFPDRFSGHQFPNYSSELNVNALLLGDSALYLCASSSQHSNQPQHFGDGTRLSIL.

This rearrangement joins TRBV5-1 to TRBJ2-3; D gene uncertain. Trimming removed 0 bases from V and 4 bases from J, with 15 bases in between. The CDR3 covers 16 residues. The germline gives CDR1 SGHRS, CDR2 YFSETQ. The CDR3, as DNA: TGCGCCAGCAGCTTGGAGGGTTCCTTCTTGCCAGATACGCAGTATTTT. This codes for CASSLEGSFLPDTQYF. The whole variable domain, filled in from reference TRBV5-1 and TRBJ2-3, reads KAGVTQTPRYLIKTRGQQVTLSCSPISGHRSVSWYQQTPGQGLQFLFEYFSETQRNKGNFPGRFSGRQFSNSRSEMNVSTLELGDSALYLCASSLEGSFLPDTQYFGPGTRLTVL.

The genes are TRBV13 and TRBJ2-2; D unresolved. The CDR3 spans 14 residues. V lost 4 bases, J lost 1 base, and 7 bases lay in between. CDR1 is PRHDT, CDR2 FYEKMQ, per germline (reference sequence). The CDR3 DNA is TGTGCCAGCAGCTCCGTTAAGAACACCGGGGAGCTGTTTTTT. Amino acids: CASSSVKNTGELFF.

The J gene is TRBJ2-6, the V gene TRBV11-2; 9 positions match TRBD1. Germline loops: CDR1 SGHAT, CDR2 FQNNGV. V gave up 1 base and J gave up 2 bases; unmatched junction bases: 6. There are 18 residues in the CDR3. The CDR3 loop is CASSLGTGVLTGANVLTF. CDR3 in DNA: TGTGCCAGCAGCTTAGGGACAGGGGTTTTGACTGGGGCCAACGTCCTGACTTTC.

The gene calls are TRBV28 and TRBJ1-5; 7 bases agree with TRBD1. The J segment lost 4 bases and the V segment lost 6 bases, leaving 6 bases of the junction unmatched. From germline, CDR1 is MDHEN and CDR2 SYDVKM. The CDR3 has 14 amino acids. CDR3 residues: CASRDGQANQPQHF. The CDR3 region has the DNA TGTGCCAGCAGGGACGGACAGGCGAATCAGCCCCAGCATTTT. Looking up the rest from reference TRBV28 and TRBJ1-5 gives the full variable domain: DVKVTQSSRYLVKRTGEKVFLECVQDMDHENMFWYRQDPGLGLRLIYFSYDVKMKEKGDIPEGYSVSREKKERFSLILESASTNQTSMYLCASRDGQANQPQHFGDGTRLSIL.

This clonotype was seen a few times. The gene calls are TRBV20-1 and TRBJ2-3; the D is unclear. V dropped 0 bases and J dropped 7 bases, with 2 bases sitting between them. Looked up from germline, CDR1 is DFQATT and CDR2 is SNEGSKA (reference sequence). The length of the CDR3 is 10 residues. The CDR3 reads CSARENTQYF. The CDR3 DNA is TGCAGTGCTAGAGAAAATACGCAGTATTTT.

The CDR3 protein is CASSLRISGGGPIDTQYF. The CDR3 DNA is TGCGCCAGCAGCCTCCGGATTTCTGGCGGGGGGCCGATAGATACGCAGTATTTT. The V call is TRBV5-1, the J call TRBJ2-3; 8 bases fit TRBD2. CDR3 length equals 18 residues. In germline, CDR1 is SGHRS, CDR2 YFSETQ. The trim removed 4 bases at V and 5 bases at J, leaving 18 bases unmatched.